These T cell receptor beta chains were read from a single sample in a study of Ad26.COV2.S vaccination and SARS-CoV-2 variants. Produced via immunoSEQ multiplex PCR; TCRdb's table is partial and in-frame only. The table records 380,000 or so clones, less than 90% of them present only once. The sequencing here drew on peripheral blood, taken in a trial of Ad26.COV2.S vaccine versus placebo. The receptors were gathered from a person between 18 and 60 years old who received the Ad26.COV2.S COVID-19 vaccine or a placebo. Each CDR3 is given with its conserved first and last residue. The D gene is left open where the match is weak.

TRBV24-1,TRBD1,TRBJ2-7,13,CATSEGTGYEQYF
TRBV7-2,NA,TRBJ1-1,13,CASSFSPLTEAFF
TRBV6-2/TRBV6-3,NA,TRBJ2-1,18,CASSPARAAGGSYNEQFF
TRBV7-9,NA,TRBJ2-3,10,CASSGDTQYF
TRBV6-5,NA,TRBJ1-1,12,CASSYRDREAFF
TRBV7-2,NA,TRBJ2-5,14,CASNPQGGPETQYF
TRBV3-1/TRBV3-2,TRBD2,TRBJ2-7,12,CASSQGTSGTHF
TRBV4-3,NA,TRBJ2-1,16,CASSQESRGDYNEQFF
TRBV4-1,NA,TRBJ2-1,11,CASSQYNEQFF
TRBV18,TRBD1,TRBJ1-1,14,CASSRLRQGPGAFF
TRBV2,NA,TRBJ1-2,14,CASSEGMTNYGYTF
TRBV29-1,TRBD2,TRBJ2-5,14,CSADPGTTKETQYF
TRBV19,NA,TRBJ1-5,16,CASRGGFGLRNQPQHF
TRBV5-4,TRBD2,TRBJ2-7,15,CASSFGGEGAYEQYF
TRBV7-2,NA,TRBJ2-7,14,CASSLEAGPYEQYF
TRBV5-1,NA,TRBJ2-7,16,CASSLGQPRSSYEQYF
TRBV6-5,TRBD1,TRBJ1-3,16,CASSYHRGPVGNTIYF
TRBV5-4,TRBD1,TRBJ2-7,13,CASSLTGGYEQYF
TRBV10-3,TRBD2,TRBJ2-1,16,CAISELGLAKKYEQFF
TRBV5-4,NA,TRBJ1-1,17,CASSLGHLRQGNTEAFF
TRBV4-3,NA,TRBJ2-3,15,CASSQDGVTVNTQYF
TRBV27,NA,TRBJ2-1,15,CASSLSWGPYNEQFF
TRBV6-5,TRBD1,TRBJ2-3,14,CASGRGTGGDTQYF
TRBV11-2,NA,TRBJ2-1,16,CASSLDPGFGYNEQFF
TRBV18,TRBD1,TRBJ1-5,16,CASSPGQGIDFQPQHF
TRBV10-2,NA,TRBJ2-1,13,CASSDGLLNEQFF
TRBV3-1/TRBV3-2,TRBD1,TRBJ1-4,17,CASSQDWDRHRGEKLFF
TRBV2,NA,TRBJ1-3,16,CASSSADLSSGNTIYF
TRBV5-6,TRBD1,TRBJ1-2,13,CASSLRDRGGYTF
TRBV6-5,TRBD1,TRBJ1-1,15,CASSYSNRGGTEAFF
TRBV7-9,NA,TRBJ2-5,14,CASIQGGGRETQYF
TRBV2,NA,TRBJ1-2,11,CASSERDPYTF
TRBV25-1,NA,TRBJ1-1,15,CATEIYYRANTEAFF
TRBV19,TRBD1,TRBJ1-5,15,CASSGTGGWGQPQHF
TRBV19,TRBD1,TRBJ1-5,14,CASSSRTGSQPQHF
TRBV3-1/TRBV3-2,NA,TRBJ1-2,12,CASSQDFHGYTF
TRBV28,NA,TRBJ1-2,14,CASSGGGSRDGYTF
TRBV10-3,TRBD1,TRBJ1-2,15,CAIRGDRGLWYGYTF
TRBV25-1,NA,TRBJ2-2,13,CASSHSRFGELFF
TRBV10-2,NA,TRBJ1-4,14,CASSETATNEKLFF